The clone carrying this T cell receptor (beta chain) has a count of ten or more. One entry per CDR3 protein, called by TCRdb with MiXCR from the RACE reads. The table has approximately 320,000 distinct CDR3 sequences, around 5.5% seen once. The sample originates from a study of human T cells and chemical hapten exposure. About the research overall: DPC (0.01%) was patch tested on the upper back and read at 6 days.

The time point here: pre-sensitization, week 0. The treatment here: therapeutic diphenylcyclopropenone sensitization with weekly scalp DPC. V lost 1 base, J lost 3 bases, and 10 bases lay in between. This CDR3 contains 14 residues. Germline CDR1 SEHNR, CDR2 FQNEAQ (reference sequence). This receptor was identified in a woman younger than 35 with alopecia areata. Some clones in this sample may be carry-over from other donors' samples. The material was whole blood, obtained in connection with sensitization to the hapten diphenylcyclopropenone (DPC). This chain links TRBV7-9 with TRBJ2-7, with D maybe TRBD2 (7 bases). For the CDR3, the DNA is TGTGCCAGCAGCTTAGGCGGGGGCGGCTACGAGCAGTACTTC. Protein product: CASSLGGGGYEQYF.